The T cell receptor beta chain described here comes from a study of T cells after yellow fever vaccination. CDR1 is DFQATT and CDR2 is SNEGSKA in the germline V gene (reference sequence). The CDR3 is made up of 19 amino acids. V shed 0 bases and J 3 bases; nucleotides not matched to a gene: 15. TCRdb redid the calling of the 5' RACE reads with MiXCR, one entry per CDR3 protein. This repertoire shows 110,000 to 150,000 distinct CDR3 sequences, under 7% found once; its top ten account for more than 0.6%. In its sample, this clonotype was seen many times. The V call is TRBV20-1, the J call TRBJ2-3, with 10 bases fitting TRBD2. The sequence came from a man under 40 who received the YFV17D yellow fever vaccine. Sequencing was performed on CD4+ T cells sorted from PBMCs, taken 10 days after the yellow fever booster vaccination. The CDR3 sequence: CSARDLVRLAGVRTDTQYF. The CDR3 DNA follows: TGCAGTGCTAGAGATCTGGTGAGGCTAGCGGGAGTTCGGACAGATACGCAGTATTTT.